These 9 T cell receptor beta chains came from one sample sequenced in a study of lymphopenia after photon versus proton radiotherapy (dated by TCRdb to between 2019 and 2020). The library was produced with the immunoSEQ multiplex PCR assay. As stored in TCRdb, this immuneACCESS dataset retains in-frame rearrangements with V and J assigned. A fraction of the clones does not appear; measured against another copy, unresolved V genes explain less than half of the discrepancy, and the remainder lacks a known reason. For this sample there are about 18,000 clones; roughly 82% appear just once. Of the sample, 20% to 25% falls within the top ten clones. Sequences were derived from peripheral blood, sampled from a patient treated with proton-based radiotherapy. The receptors come from an older man with pancreatic cancer.

This clone is judged large. This same CDR3 is encoded by further DNA sequences in the sample. This chain connects TRBV27 to TRBJ2-7; 7 bases map to TRBD1. The germline V gene encodes CDR1 MNHEY and CDR2 SMNVEV (reference sequence). The CDR3 has 14 residues. Germline trimming cut 6 bases from V and 0 bases from J; bases unmatched to any gene: 5. CDR3 sequence reads: CASSGQASSYEQYF. CDR3 coding DNA: TGTGCCAGCAGCGGACAGGCAAGCTCCTACGAGCAGTACTTC.

The rearrangement joins TRBV5-4 to TRBJ2-1; unclear D gene. Germline V gene lookup returns CDR1 SGHNT and CDR2 YYREEE (reference sequence). The CDR3 length is 14 residues. The ends were cut back, 1 base at V and 4 bases at J, with 9 bases in the middle. The CDR3 sequence is CASSLLTSYNEQFF. In DNA, the CDR3 is TGTGCCAGCAGCTTGTTGACTTCTTACAATGAGCAGTTCTTC.

The rearrangement joins TRBV18 to TRBJ1-2; perhaps TRBD1 as D (5 bases). The V end was cut by 2 bases, the J end by 1 base, with 5 bases between. The CDR3 covers 13 residues. The V gene's germline CDR1 is KGHSH and CDR2 LQKENI. For the CDR3, the DNA is TGTGCCAGCTCACCAGGGGGTAACTATGGCTACACCTTC. Translating it yields CASSPGGNYGYTF.

The chain uses TRBV5-1 and TRBJ1-2; D is possibly TRBD1 (5 bases). Germline values: CDR1 SGHRS, CDR2 YFSETQ. V dropped 3 bases and J dropped 0 bases, with 12 bases sitting between them. The CDR3 is made up of 15 amino acids. The chain's CDR3 is CASSSSTAANYGYTF. The CDR3 DNA reads as TGCGCCAGCAGCTCCTCGACAGCAGCTAACTATGGCTACACCTTC.

This sequence joins TRBV5-1 and TRBJ1-5; tentative D call: TRBD1 (5 bases). V was cut by 3 bases and J by 2 bases, with 12 bases left in between. Germline loops: CDR1 SGHRS, CDR2 YFSETQ. CDR3 length: 15 amino acids. The CDR3 DNA reads TGCGCCAGCAGCTCGAGTGGGGGTGGCAATCAGCCCCAGCATTTT. Translating it yields CASSSSGGGNQPQHF. The whole variable domain, remainder taken from reference TRBV5-1 and TRBJ1-5, is KAGVTQTPRYLIKTRGQQVTLSCSPISGHRSVSWYQQTPGQGLQFLFEYFSETQRNKGNFPGRFSGRQFSNSRSEMNVSTLELGDSALYLCASSSSGGGNQPQHFGDGTRLSIL.

The rearrangement uses TRBV6-6 and TRBJ1-3; D unclear. CDR1 is MNHNY, CDR2 SVGAGI, per germline (reference sequence). V was trimmed by 6 bases and J by 0 bases, leaving 9 bases between them. The CDR3 extends over 14 amino acids. The CDR3 DNA sequence: TGTGCCAGCAGCCAGCAGAACTCTGGAAACACCATATATTTT. This encodes CASSQQNSGNTIYF.

The table lists this clone with a count of one. The rearrangement joins TRBV6-5 to TRBJ2-7; 11 bases are a match to TRBD2. Germline values: CDR1 MNHEY, CDR2 SVGAGI. The junction had 5 bases not matched to a gene; V was cut back by 0 bases and J by 4 bases. The CDR3 sequence is 16 residues long. The chain's CDR3 is CASSYSTSGIRYEQYF. CDR3 in DNA: TGTGCCAGCAGTTACTCGACTAGCGGGATTAGGTACGAGCAGTACTTC.

A single count supports this clone. The chain joins TRBV29-1 to TRBJ2-6; D gene uncertain. Germline CDR1 and CDR2: SQVTM and ANQGSEA. This CDR3 has 16 residues. V was pared by 4 bases and J by 4 bases, with 17 bases between. The CDR3 loop reads CSVVAGYKAGANVLTF. The CDR3 DNA reads TGCAGCGTTGTTGCCGGGTACAAGGCCGGGGCCAACGTCCTGACTTTC.

V gene TRBV5-1 combines with J gene TRBJ2-3, with TRBD1 matching 10 bases. J lost 6 bases, V lost 4 bases, and 5 bases had no gene match. The CDR3 covers 14 residues. Germline V gene data show CDR1 as SGHRS and CDR2 as YFSETQ. The CDR3 spells CASSPGQGGDTQYF. The CDR3 DNA reads as TGCGCCAGCAGCCCCGGACAGGGGGGGGATACGCAGTATTTT.